The clone carrying this T cell receptor beta chain was seen more than once but under ten times. This sample was taken from a study of human T cells and chemical hapten exposure. At the level of the study: Upper-back patch tests with 0.01% DPC were read at 6 days.

Regarding time point: patch test 2, 6 weeks after DPC sensitization. Treatment specified: therapeutic diphenylcyclopropenone sensitization with weekly scalp DPC. It was unfractionated whole blood from which total RNA was extracted. Germline assignment: CDR1 DFQATT and CDR2 SNEGSKA (reference sequence). V shed 2 bases and J shed 4 bases, with 9 bases lying between them. CDR3 length: 13 amino acids. The library gave individual cDNA molecules unique molecular identifiers. TCRdb ran MiXCR on the RACE reads and lists one entry per CDR3 protein. The sample lists about 69,000 distinct CDR3 sequences, 10% occurring once.

V usage is TRBV20-1 and J usage is TRBJ2-1; unclear D gene. The TCR sequence derives from a woman between 45 and 60 years old with alopecia areata. Some clones in this sample may be carry-over from other donors' samples. The sequenced sample was whole blood, obtained in connection with sensitization to the hapten diphenylcyclopropenone (DPC). The DNA for the CDR3 is TGCAGTGCTAGATCCCCGAGTTACAATGAGCAGTTCTTC. Translation gives CSARSPSYNEQFF.